A single sample is the source of the 2 T cell receptor beta chains below, sequenced in a study of T cell responses to AZD1222 COVID-19 vaccine. Generated by immunoSEQ multiplex PCR, the TCRdb table keeps only in-frame clones and is missing some. The table lists some 80,000 clones, about 83% of them singletons. Sequencing was performed on peripheral blood, taken on day 0 of AZD1222 vaccination. The receptors here all came from an adult in good health.

Note on this clone: The sample contains more than one DNA sequence encoding this CDR3. The rearrangement links TRBV7-2 to TRBJ1-5; D remains ambiguous. CDR1 and CDR2 from the germline V gene are SGHTA and FQGNSA. V was trimmed by 1 base and J by 0 bases, leaving 10 bases between them. There are 16 residues in the CDR3. CDR3 sequence reads: CASSLVGSPSNQPQHF. The CDR3 nucleotides read TGTGCCAGCAGCTTAGTGGGGAGCCCTAGCAATCAGCCCCAGCATTTT.

The gene calls are TRBV7-8 and TRBJ2-1; D gene ambiguous. The CDR3 is 17 residues long. Germline V lookup: CDR1 SGHVS, CDR2 FQNEAQ. V dropped 3 bases and J dropped 7 bases, with 22 bases sitting between them. CDR3: CASSFAYPSSLYNEQFF. CDR3 nucleotides: TGTGCCAGCAGCTTCGCTTATCCTTCGTCCCTCTATAATGAGCAGTTCTTC.